Sequencing of this T cell receptor (beta chain) was carried out in a study of T cell responses to AZD1222 COVID-19 vaccine. General study results and limits: Across spike, vaccine-associated CD4 TCRs were found, dominant at 160-218 and 743-854. Increases in Spike-specific TCR breadth and depth were seen after two AZD1222 doses.

Points on this clone: Its antigen is as yet unknown. The sample holds other DNA sequences that translate to the same CDR3.

The study pooled second doses at about 4 or about 12 weeks. Some clones are missing from TCRdb's copy, which holds only in-frame ones; the method was immunoSEQ multiplex PCR. The data contain tens of thousands of clones, approximately 90% of them singletons. This receptor was obtained from an adult who received the AZD1222 COVID-19 vaccine. The sample consisted of peripheral blood, taken 28 days after the second AZD1222 dose.

CDR3 DNA sequence: TGTGCCAGTAGTATACTTGGTGAGACCCAGTACTTC. This sequence encodes CASSILGETQYF. This chain connects TRBV19 to TRBJ2-5; D gene unclear. The CDR3 totals 12 residues. The V end lost 2 bases, the J end lost 5 bases, and 6 bases lay between the germline ends. Germline CDR1 LNHDA, CDR2 SQIVND (reference sequence).